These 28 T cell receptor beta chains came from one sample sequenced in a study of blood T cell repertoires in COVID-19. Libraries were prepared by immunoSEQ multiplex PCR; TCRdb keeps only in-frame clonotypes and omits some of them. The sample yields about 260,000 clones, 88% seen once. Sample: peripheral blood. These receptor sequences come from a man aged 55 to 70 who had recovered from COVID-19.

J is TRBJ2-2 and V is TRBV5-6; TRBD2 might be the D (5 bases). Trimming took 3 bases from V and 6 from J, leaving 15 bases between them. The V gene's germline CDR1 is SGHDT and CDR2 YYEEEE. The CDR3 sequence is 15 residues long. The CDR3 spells CASSSLFVRAGELFF. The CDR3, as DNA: TGTGCCAGCAGCTCGCTTTTCGTGAGGGCCGGGGAGCTGTTTTTT.

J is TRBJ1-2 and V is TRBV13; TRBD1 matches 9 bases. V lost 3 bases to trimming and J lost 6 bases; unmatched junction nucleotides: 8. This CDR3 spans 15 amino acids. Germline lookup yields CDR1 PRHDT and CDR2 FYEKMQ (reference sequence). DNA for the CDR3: TGTGCCAGCAGCTTCCGGGACAGGGTTCCGGATGGCTACACCTTC. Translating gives CASSFRDRVPDGYTF.

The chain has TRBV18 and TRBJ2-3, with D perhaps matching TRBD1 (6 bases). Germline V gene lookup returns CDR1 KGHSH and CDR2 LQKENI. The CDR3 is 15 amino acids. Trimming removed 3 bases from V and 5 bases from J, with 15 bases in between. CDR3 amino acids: CASSPSGQGRDTQYF. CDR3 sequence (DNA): TGTGCCAGCTCACCCTCCGGGCAGGGGCGAGATACGCAGTATTTT. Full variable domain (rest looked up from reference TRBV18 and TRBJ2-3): NAGVMQNPRHLVRRRGQEARLRCSPMKGHSHVYWYRQLPEEGLKFMVYLQKENIIDESGMPKERFSAEFPKEGPSILRIQQVVRGDSAAYFCASSPSGQGRDTQYFGPGTRLTVL.

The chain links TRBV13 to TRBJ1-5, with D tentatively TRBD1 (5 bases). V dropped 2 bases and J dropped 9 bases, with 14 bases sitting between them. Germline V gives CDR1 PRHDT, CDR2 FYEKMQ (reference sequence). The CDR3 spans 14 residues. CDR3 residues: CASSLRGLMGPQHF. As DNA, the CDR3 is TGTGCCAGCAGCTTAAGGGGTCTAATGGGGCCCCAGCATTTT.

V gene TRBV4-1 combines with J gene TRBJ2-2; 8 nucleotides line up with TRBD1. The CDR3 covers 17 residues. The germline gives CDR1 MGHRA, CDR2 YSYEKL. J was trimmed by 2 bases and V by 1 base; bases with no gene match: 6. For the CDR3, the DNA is TGCGCCAGCAGCCAAGCCACCGGGACAGGAAACACCGGGGAGCTGTTTTTT. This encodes CASSQATGTGNTGELFF.

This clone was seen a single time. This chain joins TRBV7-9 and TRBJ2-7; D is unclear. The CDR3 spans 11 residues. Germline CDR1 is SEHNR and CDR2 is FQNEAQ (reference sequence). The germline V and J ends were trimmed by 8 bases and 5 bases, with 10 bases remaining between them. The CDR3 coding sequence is TGTGCCAGCGGGCTACTGGACGAGCAGTACTTC. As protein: CASGLLDEQYF.

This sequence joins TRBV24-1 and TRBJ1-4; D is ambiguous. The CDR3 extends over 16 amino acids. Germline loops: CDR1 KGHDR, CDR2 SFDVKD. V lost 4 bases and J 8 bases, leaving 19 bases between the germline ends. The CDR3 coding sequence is TGTGCCACCAGTGACCCCGCGGGCCCGGAAGAGGAAAAACTGTTTTTT. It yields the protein CATSDPAGPEEEKLFF.

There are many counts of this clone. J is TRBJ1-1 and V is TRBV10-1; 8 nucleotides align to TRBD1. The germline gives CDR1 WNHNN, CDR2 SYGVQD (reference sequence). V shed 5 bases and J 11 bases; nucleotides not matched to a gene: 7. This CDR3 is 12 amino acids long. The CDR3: CASSLDRQGAFF. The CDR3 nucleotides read TGCGCCAGCAGTCTGGATAGACAGGGGGCTTTCTTT.

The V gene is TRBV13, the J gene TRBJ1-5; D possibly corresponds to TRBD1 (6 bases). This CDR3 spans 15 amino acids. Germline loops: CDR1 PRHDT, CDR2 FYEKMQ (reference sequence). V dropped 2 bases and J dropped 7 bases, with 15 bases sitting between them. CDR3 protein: CASSLRGSGDQPQHF. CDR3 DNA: TGTGCCAGCAGCTTAAGGGGGAGTGGTGACCAGCCCCAGCATTTT.

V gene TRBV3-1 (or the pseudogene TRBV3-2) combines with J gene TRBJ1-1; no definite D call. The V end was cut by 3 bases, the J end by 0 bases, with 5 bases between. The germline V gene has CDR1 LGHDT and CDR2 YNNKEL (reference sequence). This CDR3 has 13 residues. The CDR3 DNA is TGTGCCAGCAGCCAGAGCCTGAACACTGAAGCTTTCTTT. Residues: CASSQSLNTEAFF.

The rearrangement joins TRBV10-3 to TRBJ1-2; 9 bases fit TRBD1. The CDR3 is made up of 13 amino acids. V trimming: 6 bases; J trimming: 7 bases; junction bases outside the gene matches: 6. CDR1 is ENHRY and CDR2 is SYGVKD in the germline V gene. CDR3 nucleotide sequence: TGTGCCATCAGCCGGGACAGGGCCTCTGGCTACACCTTC. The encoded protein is CAISRDRASGYTF.

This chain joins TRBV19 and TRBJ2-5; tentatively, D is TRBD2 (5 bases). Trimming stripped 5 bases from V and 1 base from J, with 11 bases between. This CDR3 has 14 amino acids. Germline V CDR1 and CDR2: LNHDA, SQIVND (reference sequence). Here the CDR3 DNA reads TGTGCCAGTAGTGGGAGACCGCTCCAAGAGACCCAGTACTTC. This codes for CASSGRPLQETQYF.

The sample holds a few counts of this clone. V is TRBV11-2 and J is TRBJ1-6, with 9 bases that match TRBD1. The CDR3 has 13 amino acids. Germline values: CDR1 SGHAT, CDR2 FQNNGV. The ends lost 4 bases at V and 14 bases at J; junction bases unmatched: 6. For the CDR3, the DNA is TGTGCCAGCAGCTCCAACCGGGACAGGGCCCTCCACTTT. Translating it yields CASSSNRDRALHF.

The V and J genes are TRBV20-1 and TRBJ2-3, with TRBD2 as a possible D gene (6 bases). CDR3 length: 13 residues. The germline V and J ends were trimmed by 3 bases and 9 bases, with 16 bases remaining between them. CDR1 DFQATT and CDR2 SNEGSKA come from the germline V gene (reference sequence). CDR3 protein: CSASVPGVETQYF. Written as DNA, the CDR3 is TGCAGTGCTAGTGTGCCGGGAGTGGAAACGCAGTATTTT.

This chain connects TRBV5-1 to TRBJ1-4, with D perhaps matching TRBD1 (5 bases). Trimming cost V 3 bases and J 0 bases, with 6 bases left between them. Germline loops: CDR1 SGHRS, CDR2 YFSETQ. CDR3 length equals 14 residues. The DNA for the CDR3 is TGCGCCAGCAGCTGGGGGGCAACTAATGAAAAACTGTTTTTT. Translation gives CASSWGATNEKLFF.

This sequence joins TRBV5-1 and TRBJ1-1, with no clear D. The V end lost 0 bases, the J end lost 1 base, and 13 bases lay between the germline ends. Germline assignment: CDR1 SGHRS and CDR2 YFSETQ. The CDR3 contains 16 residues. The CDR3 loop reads CASSLDGLGRNTEAFF. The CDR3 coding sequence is TGCGCCAGCAGCTTGGATGGGCTGGGGAGGAACACTGAAGCTTTCTTT.

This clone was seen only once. CDR3 region: CASSLRQGSSIYF. The CDR3 nucleotides are TGTGCCAGCAGTCTAAGACAGGGGAGTTCCATATATTTT. The chain combines TRBV27 with TRBJ1-3; 8 bases are a match to TRBD1. J lost 11 bases, V lost 5 bases, and 8 bases had no gene match. CDR1 and CDR2 (germline): MNHEY, SMNVEV (reference sequence). CDR3 size: 13 residues.

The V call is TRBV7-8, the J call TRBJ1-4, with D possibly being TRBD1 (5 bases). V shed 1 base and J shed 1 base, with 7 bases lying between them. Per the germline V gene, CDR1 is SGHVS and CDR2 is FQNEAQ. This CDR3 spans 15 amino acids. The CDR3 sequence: CASSLDQGTNEKLFF. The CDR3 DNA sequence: TGTGCCAGCAGCTTAGATCAGGGAACTAATGAAAAACTGTTTTTT.

The CDR3 sequence: CASSSTILPDRGNSYEQYF. The CDR3 DNA sequence: TGTGCCAGCAGTTCTACCATCCTTCCTGACAGGGGCAATTCCTACGAGCAGTACTTC. This sequence joins TRBV27 and TRBJ2-7, with TRBD1 matching 8 bases. The V gene end was trimmed by 4 bases and the J gene end by 1 base; junction bases not matched to a gene: 18. This CDR3 has 19 amino acids. The V gene's germline CDR1 is MNHEY and CDR2 SMNVEV (reference sequence).

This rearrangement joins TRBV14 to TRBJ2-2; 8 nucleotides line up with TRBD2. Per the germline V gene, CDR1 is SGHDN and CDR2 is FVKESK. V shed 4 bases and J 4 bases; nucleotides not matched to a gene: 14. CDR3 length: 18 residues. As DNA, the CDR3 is TGTGCCAGCAGCCCCAAGTTCGGGGGGGCCTTAGGCACCGGGGAGCTGTTTTTT. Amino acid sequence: CASSPKFGGALGTGELFF.

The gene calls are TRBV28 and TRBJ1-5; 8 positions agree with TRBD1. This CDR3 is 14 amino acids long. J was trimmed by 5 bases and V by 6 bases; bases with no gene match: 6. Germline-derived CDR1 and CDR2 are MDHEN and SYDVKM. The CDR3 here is CASRGGQGYQPQHF. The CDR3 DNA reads TGTGCCAGCAGGGGCGGACAGGGCTATCAGCCCCAGCATTTT.

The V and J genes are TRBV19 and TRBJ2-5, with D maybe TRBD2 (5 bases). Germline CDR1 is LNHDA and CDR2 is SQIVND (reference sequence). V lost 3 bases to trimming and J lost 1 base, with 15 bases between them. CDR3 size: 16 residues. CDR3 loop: CASSILGSLGQETQYF. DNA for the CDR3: TGTGCCAGTAGTATCCTGGGGAGCCTGGGCCAAGAGACCCAGTACTTC.

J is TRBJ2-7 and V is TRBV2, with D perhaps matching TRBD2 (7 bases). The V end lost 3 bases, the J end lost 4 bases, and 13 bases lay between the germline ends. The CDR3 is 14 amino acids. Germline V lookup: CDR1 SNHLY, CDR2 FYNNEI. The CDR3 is CASSDQGRGYEQYF. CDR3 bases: TGTGCCAGCAGTGATCAGGGGAGGGGATACGAGCAGTACTTC.

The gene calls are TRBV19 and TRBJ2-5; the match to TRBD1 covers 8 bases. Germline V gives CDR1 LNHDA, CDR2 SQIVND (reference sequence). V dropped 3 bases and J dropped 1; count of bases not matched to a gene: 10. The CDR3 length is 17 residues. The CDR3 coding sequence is TGTGCCAGTAGTATTGCAGGGGGCGCGTTAAGCCAAGAGACCCAGTACTTC. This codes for CASSIAGGALSQETQYF. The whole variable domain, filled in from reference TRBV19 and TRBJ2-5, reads DGGITQSPKYLFRKEGQNVTLSCEQNLNHDAMYWYRQDPGQGLRLIYYSQIVNDFQKGDIAEGYSVSREKKESFPLTVTSAQKNPTAFYLCASSIAGGALSQETQYFGPGTRLLVL.

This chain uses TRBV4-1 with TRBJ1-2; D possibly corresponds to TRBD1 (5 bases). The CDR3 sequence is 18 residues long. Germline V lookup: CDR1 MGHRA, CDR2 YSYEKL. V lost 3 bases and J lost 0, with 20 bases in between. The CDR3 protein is CASSHPRQRQLANYGYTF. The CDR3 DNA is TGCGCCAGCAGCCACCCGAGGCAAAGACAGCTTGCTAACTATGGCTACACCTTC.

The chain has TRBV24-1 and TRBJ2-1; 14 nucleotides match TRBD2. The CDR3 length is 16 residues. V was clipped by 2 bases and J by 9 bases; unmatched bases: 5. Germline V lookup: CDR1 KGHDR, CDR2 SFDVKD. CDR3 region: CATSDSGTSGGTEQFF. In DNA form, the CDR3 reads TGTGCCACCAGTGATTCGGGGACTAGCGGGGGAACTGAGCAGTTCTTC.

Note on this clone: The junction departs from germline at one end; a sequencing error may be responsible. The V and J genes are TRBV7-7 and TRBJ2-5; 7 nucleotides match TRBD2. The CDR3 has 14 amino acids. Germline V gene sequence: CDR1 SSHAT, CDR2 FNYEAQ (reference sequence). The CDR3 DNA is TGTGCTAGCAGCCGGAGCGGGGAGCAAGAGACCCAGTACTTC. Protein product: CASSRSGEQETQYF. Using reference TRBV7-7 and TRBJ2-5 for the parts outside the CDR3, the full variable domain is GAGVSQSPRYKVTKRGQDVTLRCDPISSHATLYWYQQALGQGPEFLTYFNYEAQPDKSGLPSDRFSAERPEGSISTLTIQRTEQRDSAMYRCASSRSGEQETQYFGPGTRLLVL.

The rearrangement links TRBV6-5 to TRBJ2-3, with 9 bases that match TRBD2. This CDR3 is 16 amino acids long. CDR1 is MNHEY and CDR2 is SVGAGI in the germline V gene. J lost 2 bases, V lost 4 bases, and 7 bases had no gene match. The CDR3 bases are TGTGCCAGCAGTTTCGGTAGCGGGGGCCACACAGATACGCAGTATTTT. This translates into CASSFGSGGHTDTQYF.